The rows below give T cell receptor beta chains drawn from one sample of a study of blood T cell repertoires in COVID-19. Method: immunoSEQ multiplex PCR; TCRdb's copy keeps in-frame clones and lacks some. The data contain approximately 130,000 clones, around 85% of them singletons. The specimen sequenced was peripheral blood. The receptors here all came from a human donor in a cohort sampled during active COVID-19. Both conserved end residues are part of each CDR3. The D gene is left open where the match is weak. Clone size is not always given. Where it is, it says once, few, many or a class for expanded clones.

CDR3: CASSLAGITEGYTF
DNA: TGCGCCAGCAGCTTGGCCGGGATTACGGAAGGCTACACCTTC
J: TRBJ1-2
size: -
D: -
length: 14
V: TRBV5-1

CDR3: CASGLHESYNEQFF
DNA: TGTGCTAGTGGGCTCCATGAGTCCTACAATGAGCAGTTCTTC
J: TRBJ2-1
size: -
D: -
length: 14
V: TRBV12-5

CDR3: CASSLFVGRGNEQFF
DNA: TGTGCCAGCAGTTTGTTTGTGGGCAGGGGGAATGAGCAGTTCTTC
J: TRBJ2-1
size: -
D: TRBD1
length: 15
V: TRBV6-2/TRBV6-3

CDR3: CASSLGQGGNTEAFF
DNA: TGTGCCAGCAGCTTGGGGCAGGGTGGAAACACTGAAGCTTTCTTT
J: TRBJ1-1
size: -
D: -
length: 15
V: TRBV5-6

CDR3: CASRWANYNEQFF
DNA: TGTGCCAGCCGGTGGGCGAACTACAATGAGCAGTTCTTC
J: TRBJ2-1
size: -
D: -
length: 13
V: TRBV12-3/TRBV12-4

CDR3: CASSVVGLAGESAWNEQFF
DNA: TGTGCCAGCAGCGTAGTGGGACTAGCGGGAGAGTCTGCATGGAATGAGCAGTTCTTC
J: TRBJ2-1
size: many
D: TRBD2
length: 19
V: TRBV9

CDR3: CASSLGQGVYEQYF
DNA: TGTGCCAGCAGCTTGGGACAGGGGGTGTACGAGCAGTACTTC
J: TRBJ2-7
size: once
D: TRBD1
length: 14
V: TRBV5-6

CDR3: CASSLRDRGNTGELFF
DNA: TGTGCCAGCAGCTTAAGAGACAGGGGGAACACCGGGGAGCTGTTTTTT
J: TRBJ2-2
size: -
D: TRBD1
length: 16
V: TRBV7-6

CDR3: CASSDTGTGVTGELFF
DNA: TGTGCCAGCAGTGATACCGGGACAGGGGTCACCGGGGAGCTGTTTTTT
J: TRBJ2-2
size: -
D: TRBD1
length: 16
V: TRBV27

CDR3: CASRTGKETQYF
DNA: TGTGCCTCTAGGACGGGAAAAGAGACCCAGTACTTC
J: TRBJ2-5
size: -
D: -
length: 12
V: TRBV15

CDR3: CAGSPGTVPTSYEQYF
DNA: TGCGCCGGCAGCCCGGGGACAGTCCCTACCTCCTACGAGCAGTACTTC
J: TRBJ2-7
size: -
D: TRBD1
length: 16
V: TRBV5-1

CDR3: CASSSSGQHNSPLHF
DNA: TGTGCCAGCAGTTCATCGGGACAGCATAATTCACCCCTCCACTTT
J: TRBJ1-6
size: -
D: TRBD1
length: 15
V: TRBV6-2/TRBV6-3

CDR3: CASSFRAGGGTQYF
DNA: TGTGCCAGCAGTTTTCGGGCGGGAGGCGGTACGCAGTATTTT
J: TRBJ2-3
size: -
D: TRBD2
length: 14
V: TRBV27

CDR3: CASSLEGEETQYF
DNA: TGTGCCAGCAGCTTGGAGGGAGAAGAGACCCAGTACTTC
J: TRBJ2-5
size: once
D: -
length: 13
V: TRBV5-5

CDR3: CASRVQGSRASNQPQHF
DNA: TGTGCCAGTAGGGTACAGGGTTCGAGGGCGAGCAATCAGCCCCAGCATTTT
J: TRBJ1-5
size: -
D: -
length: 17
V: TRBV19

CDR3: CASSLVVAGYNEQFF
DNA: TGTGCCAGCAGCTTAGTGGTAGCGGGGTACAATGAGCAGTTCTTC
J: TRBJ2-1
size: -
D: TRBD2
length: 15
V: TRBV7-2

CDR3: CASSKGQENYGYTF
DNA: TGTGCCAGCAGCAAGGGACAGGAAAACTATGGCTACACCTTC
J: TRBJ1-2
size: once
D: TRBD1
length: 14
V: TRBV6-5

CDR3: CASSGQVPGNGYTF
DNA: TGTGCCAGTAGTGGACAGGTCCCAGGCAATGGCTACACCTTC
J: TRBJ1-2
size: -
D: TRBD1
length: 14
V: TRBV19

CDR3: CASSGLAGEGEQFF
DNA: TGTGCCAGCAGCGGACTAGCGGGGGAGGGTGAGCAGTTCTTC
J: TRBJ2-1
size: -
D: TRBD2
length: 14
V: TRBV9

CDR3: CASGSVRGTDTQYF
DNA: TGTGCTAGTGGCAGCGTTAGAGGCACAGATACGCAGTATTTT
J: TRBJ2-3
size: -
D: -
length: 14
V: TRBV12-5

CDR3: CASSSTGIREAFF
DNA: TGTGCCAGCAGTAGTACAGGAATCCGAGAAGCTTTCTTT
J: TRBJ1-1
size: once
D: -
length: 13
V: TRBV2

CDR3: CASSKPGGGTEAFF
DNA: TGTGCCAGCAGTAAGCCGGGCGGGGGCACTGAAGCTTTCTTT
J: TRBJ1-1
size: -
D: -
length: 14
V: TRBV6-5

CDR3: CASSHVGFPAFF
DNA: TGCGCCAGCAGCCATGTTGGCTTTCCCGCTTTCTTT
J: TRBJ1-1
size: -
D: -
length: 12
V: TRBV4-1

CDR3: CATSKPGQGVADTIYF
DNA: TGTGCCACCAGCAAACCGGGACAGGGAGTTGCGGACACCATATATTTT
J: TRBJ1-3
size: -
D: TRBD1
length: 16
V: TRBV15

CDR3: CASSWTTYNEQFF
DNA: TGTGCCAGCAGCTGGACAACCTACAATGAGCAGTTCTTC
J: TRBJ2-1
size: -
D: -
length: 13
V: TRBV5-4

CDR3: CASSPSASNEKLFF
DNA: TGCGCCAGCAGCCCCTCCGCCAGTAATGAAAAACTGTTTTTT
J: TRBJ1-4
size: -
D: -
length: 14
V: TRBV4-3

CDR3: CASSWSGTGSGDGYTF
DNA: TGTGCCAGCAGTTGGTCCGGGACAGGTTCAGGAGATGGCTACACCTTC
J: TRBJ1-2
size: -
D: TRBD1
length: 16
V: TRBV28

CDR3: CASTSGMNTEAFF
DNA: TGTGCCAGCACCTCAGGGATGAACACTGAAGCTTTCTTT
J: TRBJ1-1
size: -
D: -
length: 13
V: TRBV12-3/TRBV12-4

CDR3: CSVASGTGEQFF
DNA: TGCAGCGTTGCTAGCGGGACTGGGGAGCAGTTCTTC
J: TRBJ2-1
size: once
D: TRBD2
length: 12
V: TRBV29-1

CDR3: CASSSAGAEGITEAFF
DNA: TGTGCCAGCAGCTCCGCGGGGGCTGAGGGAATCACTGAAGCTTTCTTT
J: TRBJ1-1
size: -
D: -
length: 16
V: TRBV7-6

CDR3: CATSRAGGPINEQFF
DNA: TGTGCCACCAGCCGAGCGGGAGGGCCTATCAATGAGCAGTTCTTC
J: TRBJ2-1
size: -
D: TRBD2
length: 15
V: TRBV24-1

CDR3: CASSPTGGSYNEQFF
DNA: TGTGCCAGCAGCCCGACAGGGGGGTCTTACAATGAGCAGTTCTTC
J: TRBJ2-1
size: -
D: TRBD1
length: 15
V: TRBV5-5

CDR3: CASSQDAAGQTGELFF
DNA: TGTGCCAGCAGCCAAGATGCGGCGGGCCAAACCGGGGAGCTGTTTTTT
J: TRBJ2-2
size: -
D: -
length: 16
V: TRBV4-2

CDR3: CASSLKWGGTLQETQYF
DNA: TGTGCCAGCAGTTTGAAATGGGGGGGGACGTTACAAGAGACCCAGTACTTC
J: TRBJ2-5
size: few
D: TRBD2
length: 17
V: TRBV27